This T cell receptor (beta chain) was captured by sequencing in a study of regulatory T cells in long-lasting Graves disease. Notes on the study in general: Favoring TRBV28, TRBJ1-2 and TRBJ2-5 was a feature seen in persistent disease.

Time point: persistent/refractory GD, antithyroid drugs over 5 years with positive TRAb. Isolated PBMC RNA provided the starting material for the TCR library. J gave up 4 bases and V 3 bases, and 7 bases lay outside the gene matches. Germline V gene data show CDR1 as SGHRS and CDR2 as YFSETQ. This CDR3 has 15 amino acids. A remark on this clonotype: What it binds is not known.

Combining iRepertoire HTBI primers with Arm-PCR of CDR3 regions, the authors built TCR beta libraries. TCRdb re-called the multiplex PCR reads through MiXCR, storing one row per CDR3 protein. The sample has under 500,000 distinct CDR3 sequences, less than 25% seen once. V gene TRBV5-1 combines with J gene TRBJ2-7; 10 nucleotides agree with TRBD1. Sequencing was performed on peripheral blood mononuclear cells (PBMCs), taken when the disease was refractory, from a patient treated with antithyroid drugs. The receptor was derived from a female donor with Graves disease. CDR3 amino acids: CASSSYPGQGYEQYF. CDR3 DNA: TGCGCCAGCAGCTCCTATCCGGGACAGGGGTACGAGCAGTACTTC.